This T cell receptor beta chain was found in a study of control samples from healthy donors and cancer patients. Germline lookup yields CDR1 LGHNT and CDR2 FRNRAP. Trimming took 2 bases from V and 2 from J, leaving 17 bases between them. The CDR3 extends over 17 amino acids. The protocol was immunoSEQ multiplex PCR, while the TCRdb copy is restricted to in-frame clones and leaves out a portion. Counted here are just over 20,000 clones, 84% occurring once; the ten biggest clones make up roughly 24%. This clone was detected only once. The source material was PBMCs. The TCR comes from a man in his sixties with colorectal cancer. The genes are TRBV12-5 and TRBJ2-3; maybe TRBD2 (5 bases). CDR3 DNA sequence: TGTGCTAGTGGTTTGCCCCTCCGCCAGCGGTACACAGATACGCAGTATTTT. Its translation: CASGLPLRQRYTDTQYF.